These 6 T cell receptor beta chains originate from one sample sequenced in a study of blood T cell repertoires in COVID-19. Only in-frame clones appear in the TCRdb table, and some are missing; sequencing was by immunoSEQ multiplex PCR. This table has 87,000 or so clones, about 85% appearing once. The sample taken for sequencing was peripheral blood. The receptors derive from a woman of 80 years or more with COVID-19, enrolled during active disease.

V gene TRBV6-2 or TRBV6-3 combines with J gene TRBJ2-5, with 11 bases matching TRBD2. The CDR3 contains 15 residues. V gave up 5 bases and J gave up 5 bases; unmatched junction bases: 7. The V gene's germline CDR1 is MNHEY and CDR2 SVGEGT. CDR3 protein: CASSKLAGVAETQYF. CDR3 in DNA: TGTGCCAGCAGTAAACTAGCGGGGGTGGCGGAGACCCAGTACTTC.

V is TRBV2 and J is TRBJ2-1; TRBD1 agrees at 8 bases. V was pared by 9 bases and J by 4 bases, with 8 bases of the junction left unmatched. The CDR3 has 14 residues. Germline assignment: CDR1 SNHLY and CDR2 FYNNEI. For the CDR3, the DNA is TGTGCCAGTAACCCGGGACAGGAGTACAATGAGCAGTTCTTC. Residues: CASNPGQEYNEQFF.

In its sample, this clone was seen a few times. This CDR3 reads CASSQGPYSGGPQETQYF. Here the CDR3 DNA reads TGTGCCAGCAGCCAAGGTCCCTATAGCGGGGGGCCTCAAGAGACCCAGTACTTC. This sequence joins TRBV3-1 (or the pseudogene TRBV3-2) and TRBJ2-5; 10 bases map to TRBD2. The trim removed 1 base at V and 2 bases at J, leaving 10 bases unmatched. The CDR3 totals 18 residues. Germline V lookup: CDR1 LGHDT, CDR2 YNNKEL (reference sequence).

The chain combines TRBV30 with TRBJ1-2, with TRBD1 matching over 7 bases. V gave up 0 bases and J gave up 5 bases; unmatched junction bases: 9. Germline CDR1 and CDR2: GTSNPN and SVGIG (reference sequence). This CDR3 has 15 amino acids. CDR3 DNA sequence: TGTGCCTGGAGTGTAATCAGAGGGGGCGGTTATGGCTACACCTTC. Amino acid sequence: CAWSVIRGGGYGYTF.

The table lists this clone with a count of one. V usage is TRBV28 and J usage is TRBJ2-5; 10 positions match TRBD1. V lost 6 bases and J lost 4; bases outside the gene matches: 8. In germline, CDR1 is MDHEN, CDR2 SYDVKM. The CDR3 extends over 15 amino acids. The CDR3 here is CASRPIGTGVETQYF. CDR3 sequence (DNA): TGTGCCAGCAGGCCGATCGGGACAGGGGTAGAGACCCAGTACTTC.

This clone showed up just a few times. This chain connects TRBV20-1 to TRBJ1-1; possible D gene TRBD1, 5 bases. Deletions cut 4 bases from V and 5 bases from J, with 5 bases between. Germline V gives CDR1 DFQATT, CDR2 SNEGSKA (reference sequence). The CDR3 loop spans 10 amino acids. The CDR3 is CSAKGTEAFF. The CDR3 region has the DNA TGCAGTGCTAAGGGGACTGAAGCTTTCTTT.